This T cell receptor (beta chain) was recorded in a study of CD8 T cells in Susac syndrome. Roughly 0.45 to 1 ug RNA was reverse transcribed with random hexamers. TCR beta CDR3 was amplified by immunoSEQ covering 54 Vbeta and 13 Jbeta. TCRdb used MiXCR to reprocess the immunoSEQ multiplex PCR reads, holding one entry per CDR3 protein. The sample includes roughly 200,000 distinct CDR3 sequences, roughly 94% seen only once; the top ten take 0.082%. Sequencing targeted TCR beta in blood CD8+ and CD4+ T cells. Patients with stable or active relapsing-remitting disease, all of them treatment-naive, made up the multiple sclerosis controls. This clonotype was picked up one time. Its antigen remains unknown. Findings of the study overall: As acknowledged by the study, its TCR sequencing and HLA analysis included a relatively small number of individuals.

This clonotype was obtained from a human donor with multiple sclerosis. Specimen: CD4+ T cells from PBMCs.

CDR3 coding DNA: TGCGCCAGCAGCTATCAACGTGGCACAGATACGCAGTATTTT. Encoded protein: CASSYQRGTDTQYF. J is TRBJ2-3 and V is TRBV4-1; D not certain. The V gene's germline CDR1 is MGHRA and CDR2 YSYEKL. The CDR3 runs to 14 residues. Trimming stripped 5 bases from V and 1 base from J, with 10 bases between.